Listed below are T cell receptor beta chains from one sample, sequenced in a study of beta chain features in type 1 diabetes. The method was immunoSEQ multiplex PCR; TCRdb's version includes in-frame clones alone and lacks a portion of them. The sample has hundreds of thousands of clones; 12% to 15% are singletons. The sequenced sample was naive CD4+ T cells from blood. Source of these receptors: a woman in her thirties or forties in good health. Both conserved end residues are part of each CDR3. A D gene is named only where the DNA matches it firmly. Rows give clone size only sometimes, using once, few, many, or a class for an expanded clone.

TRBJ2-6 NA NA TRBV5-1 15 TGCGCCAGCAGCGAACAGGGTCTTGGGGCCAACGTCCTGACTTTC CASSEQGLGANVLTF
TRBJ2-5 NA NA TRBV6-6 14 TGTGCCAGCACCCGGGGGGCGGGAGAAGGGACCCAGTACTTC CASTRGAGEGTQYF
TRBJ1-2 NA NA TRBV15 16 TGTGCCACCAGCAGAGATAGAGGCGAAGCTAACTATGGCTACACCTTC CATSRDRGEANYGYTF
TRBJ1-2 NA once TRBV5-4 13 TGTGCCAGCACCCTGGGGGGTGGCTATGGCTACACCTTC CASTLGGGYGYTF
TRBJ1-2 TRBD1 NA TRBV18 14 TGTGCCAGCTCACCCGACAGGGAAAGAGTGGGCTACACCTTC CASSPDRERVGYTF
TRBJ1-1 NA NA TRBV5-1 14 TGCGCCAGCAGTCGGGGGTTCGGGAACACTGAAGCTTTCTTT CASSRGFGNTEAFF
TRBJ1-3 NA NA TRBV7-9 14 TGTGCCAGCAGCAGCGGGGACTCTGGAAACACCATATATTTT CASSSGDSGNTIYF
TRBJ2-5 TRBD2 few TRBV6-5 14 TGTGCCAGCGGACTAGCGGGGAGTCAAGAGACCCAGTACTTC CASGLAGSQETQYF
TRBJ2-1 NA NA TRBV4-1 16 TGCGCCAGCAGCCAAGGCATGGGGAGCTCCTACAATGAGCAGTTCTTC CASSQGMGSSYNEQFF
TRBJ2-1 TRBD2 NA TRBV4-1 17 TGCGCCAGCAGCCGAGCCACCTCTGGCGGGGGGTACAATGAGCAGTTCTTC CASSRATSGGGYNEQFF
TRBJ2-1 NA few TRBV21-1 18 TGTGCCAGCAGCAAAGTATTAGGTCGGACTAGCTCCTACAATGAGCAGTTCTTC CASSKVLGRTSSYNEQFF
TRBJ1-4 NA NA TRBV7-9 13 TGTGCCAGCAGCAAAGCCGGCGGAGAAAAACTGTTTTTT CASSKAGGEKLFF
TRBJ2-1 NA few TRBV9 14 TGTGCCAGCAGCGCCCGGACAGTTTACAATGAGCAGTTCTTC CASSARTVYNEQFF
TRBJ2-5 NA NA TRBV5-1 13 TGCGCCAGCAGCTTGGGGCCAGGAGAGACCCAGTACTTC CASSLGPGETQYF
TRBJ2-7 NA few TRBV13 16 TGTGCCAGCAGCTTAAGAGCAGGGATGAGCTCCTACGAGCAGTACTTC CASSLRAGMSSYEQYF
TRBJ1-6 NA once TRBV10-3 15 TGTGCCACCTCACGGGAGTCCGGCAGTAATTCACCCCTCCACTTT CATSRESGSNSPLHF
TRBJ2-1 NA NA TRBV27 17 TGTGCCAGCAGTTTAGGGTCAGCTAGGCTAAACTACAATGAGCAGTTCTTC CASSLGSARLNYNEQFF
TRBJ1-1 NA NA TRBV5-1 14 TGCGCCAGCAGCTTGGTGGGGGCCGACACTGAAGCTTTCTTT CASSLVGADTEAFF
TRBJ2-3 NA few TRBV6-6 11 TGTGCCAGCAGTTCCTCAGATACGCAGTATTTT CASSSSDTQYF
TRBJ2-2 NA NA TRBV6-1 13 TGTGCCAGCATTGGGCCGAACACCGGGGAGCTGTTTTTT CASIGPNTGELFF
TRBJ1-1 TRBD1 NA TRBV4-3 13 TGCGCCAGCAGCCTGACAGGGGGCACTGAAGCTTTCTTT CASSLTGGTEAFF
TRBJ2-5 NA few TRBV19 11 TGTGCCAGTAGTATAGGGGCGACCCAGTACTTC CASSIGATQYF
TRBJ1-6 NA NA TRBV6-1 14 TGTGCCAGCAGTGTCCCAGGGGTTAATTCACCCCTCCACTTT CASSVPGVNSPLHF
TRBJ1-2 NA few TRBV5-1 15 TGCGCCAGCAGCTTAGTGGTTGCGGGCCAAGATGGCTACACCTTC CASSLVVAGQDGYTF
TRBJ2-7 NA NA TRBV14 12 TGTGCCAGCAGCCCCTCCCTCTACGAGCAGTACTTC CASSPSLYEQYF
TRBJ2-2 NA few TRBV18 15 TGTGCCAGCTCACCGCCAGACCAGCGCCCCGGGGAGCTGTTTTTT CASSPPDQRPGELFF
TRBJ1-2 NA few TRBV5-4 17 TGTGCCAGCGCCCTCGAGGGGAGTACAGGGAGAGACTATGGCTACACCTTC CASALEGSTGRDYGYTF
TRBJ2-4 NA NA TRBV6-1 18 TGTGCCAGCAGTGAAAAGGGGCGCAGGTTTGGAACCAAAAACATTCAGTACTTC CASSEKGRRFGTKNIQYF
TRBJ2-7 TRBD2 NA TRBV5-4 19 TGTGCCAGCAGCCCCTGGGGGCGGCTAGCGGGGGGGAGCTCCTACGAGCAGTACTTC CASSPWGRLAGGSSYEQYF
TRBJ2-7 TRBD2 NA TRBV7-2 17 TGTGCCAGCAGCTTAGCTGGCGGGGGGTCCCGAACCTACGAGCAGTACTTC CASSLAGGGSRTYEQYF
TRBJ2-4 TRBD1 few TRBV19 15 TGTGCCAGTAGTCCGGACAGGGGTTTCAAAAACATTCAGTACTTC CASSPDRGFKNIQYF
TRBJ1-5 TRBD1 few TRBV4-2 19 TGTGCCAGCAGCCAAGTGCCCGGACAGGGGGCGTCGAACAATCAGCCCCAGCATTTT CASSQVPGQGASNNQPQHF
TRBJ1-1 NA many TRBV29-1 10 TGCAGCGTCAGCGTCACTGAAGCTTTCTTT CSVSVTEAFF
TRBJ1-5 TRBD1 few TRBV18 16 TGTGCCAGCTCACCCTTGGAGGGGGCGCGCCATCAGCCCCAGCATTTT CASSPLEGARHQPQHF
TRBJ2-1 NA NA TRBV13 16 TGTGCCAGCAGTTTTAGGGGGGGCTTGGCCTACAATGAGCAGTTCTTC CASSFRGGLAYNEQFF
TRBJ2-5 TRBD2 NA TRBV15 17 TGTGCCACCAGCAGAGTAGATAGCGGGGGGGTGTGGGAGACCCAGTACTTC CATSRVDSGGVWETQYF
TRBJ2-5 NA NA TRBV19 13 TGTGCCAGTAGCCCCAGGCTGGGAGAGACCCAGTACTTC CASSPRLGETQYF
TRBJ2-3 NA NA TRBV7-7 13 TGTGCCAGCAGCTTAGGGGAGGCGAATACGCAGTATTTT CASSLGEANTQYF
TRBJ2-7 TRBD2 NA TRBV6-1 17 TGTGCCAGCAGGGAAGGTGGACTAGCGGGGAGGATGTACGAGCAGTACTTC CASREGGLAGRMYEQYF
TRBJ1-1 NA few TRBV5-1 18 TGCGCCAGCAGCTTGAGCAGGGGTGGCTCTAACTTGGCCGCTGAAGCTTTCTTT CASSLSRGGSNLAAEAFF
TRBJ2-3 NA few TRBV4-1 14 TGCGCCAGCAGCCAAGAAGATAGATCAGATACGCAGTATTTT CASSQEDRSDTQYF
TRBJ2-7 NA NA TRBV7-9 14 TGTGCCAGCAGCTTTGCGGAGTACTCCTACGAGCAGTACTTC CASSFAEYSYEQYF